The clone carrying this TCR beta chain has just a few counts. Its antigen is unidentified. With survey level as its setting, the immunoSEQ assay was v3.0. Sequenced by immunoSEQ multiplex PCR; TCRdb stores in-frame clones only, minus some. The table lists about 35,000 clones, under 85% of them singletons. The V end lost 6 bases, the J end lost 5 bases, and 19 bases lay between the germline ends. CDR1 SGHVS and CDR2 FQNEAQ come from the germline V gene. The CDR3 extends over 16 amino acids. This specimen comes from a study of long-term antiretroviral therapy in people with HIV. General study points: Clones showing expansion before ART dominated the repertoire at all time points.

The rearrangement joins TRBV7-8 to TRBJ2-2; D gene ambiguous. The specimen comprised unsorted PBMCs, sampled 3 years after starting antiretroviral therapy. The TCR originated in a man aged 50 to 59 with HIV. CDR3 bases: TGTGCCAGCAGGCAATCACGCCGTGAGGCGACCGGGGAGCTGTTTTTT. This translates into CASRQSRREATGELFF.